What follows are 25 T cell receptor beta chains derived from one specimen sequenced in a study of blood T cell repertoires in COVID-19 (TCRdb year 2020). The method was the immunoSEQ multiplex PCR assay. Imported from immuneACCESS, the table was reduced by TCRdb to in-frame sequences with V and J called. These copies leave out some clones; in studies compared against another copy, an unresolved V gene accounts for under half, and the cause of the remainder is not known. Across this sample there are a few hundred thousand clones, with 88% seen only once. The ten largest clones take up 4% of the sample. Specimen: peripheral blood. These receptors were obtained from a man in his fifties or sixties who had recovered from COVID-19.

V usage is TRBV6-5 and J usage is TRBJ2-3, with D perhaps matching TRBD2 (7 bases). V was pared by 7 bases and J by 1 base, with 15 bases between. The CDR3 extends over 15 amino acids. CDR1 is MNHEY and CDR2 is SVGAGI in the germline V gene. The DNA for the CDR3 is TGTGCCAGCAAAAGGTGGGGGGGCCGCACAGATACGCAGTATTTT. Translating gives CASKRWGGRTDTQYF.

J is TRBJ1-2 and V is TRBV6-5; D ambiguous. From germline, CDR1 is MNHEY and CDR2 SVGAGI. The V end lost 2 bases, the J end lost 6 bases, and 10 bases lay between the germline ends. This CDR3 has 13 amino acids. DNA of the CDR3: TGTGCCAGCAGTTACGCTGGCAGTAATGGCTACACCTTC. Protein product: CASSYAGSNGYTF.

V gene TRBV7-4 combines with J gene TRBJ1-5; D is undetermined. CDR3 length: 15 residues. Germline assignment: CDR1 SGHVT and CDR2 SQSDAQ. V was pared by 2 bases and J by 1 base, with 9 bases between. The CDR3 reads CASSLFGKSNQPQHF. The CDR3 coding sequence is TGTGCCAGCAGCTTATTCGGGAAGAGCAATCAGCCCCAGCATTTT.

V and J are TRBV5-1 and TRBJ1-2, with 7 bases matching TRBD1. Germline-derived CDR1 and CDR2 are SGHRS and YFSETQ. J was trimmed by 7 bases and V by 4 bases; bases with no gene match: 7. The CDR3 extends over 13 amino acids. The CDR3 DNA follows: TGCGCCAGCAGCAATTCAGGGACAGTTGGCTACACCTTC. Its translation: CASSNSGTVGYTF.

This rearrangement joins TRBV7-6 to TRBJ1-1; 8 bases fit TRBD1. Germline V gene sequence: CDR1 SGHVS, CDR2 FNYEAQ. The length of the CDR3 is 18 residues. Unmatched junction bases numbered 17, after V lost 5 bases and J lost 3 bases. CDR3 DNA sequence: TGTGCCAGCAGCCTAATAAGGACAGGGAAGATTGGGGACACTGAAGCTTTCTTT. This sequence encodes CASSLIRTGKIGDTEAFF. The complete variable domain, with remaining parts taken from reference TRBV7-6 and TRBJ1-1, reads GAGVSQSPRYKVTKRGQDVALRCDPISGHVSLYWYRQALGQGPEFLTYFNYEAQQDKSGLPNDRFSAERPEGSISTLTIQRTEQRDSAMYRCASSLIRTGKIGDTEAFFGQGTRLTVV.

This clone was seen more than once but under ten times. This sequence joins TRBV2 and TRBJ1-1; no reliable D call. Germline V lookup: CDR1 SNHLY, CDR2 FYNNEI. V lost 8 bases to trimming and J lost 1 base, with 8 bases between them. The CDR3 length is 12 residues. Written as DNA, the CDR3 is TGTGCCAGCCGGTCGGGGAACACTGAAGCTTTCTTT. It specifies CASRSGNTEAFF.

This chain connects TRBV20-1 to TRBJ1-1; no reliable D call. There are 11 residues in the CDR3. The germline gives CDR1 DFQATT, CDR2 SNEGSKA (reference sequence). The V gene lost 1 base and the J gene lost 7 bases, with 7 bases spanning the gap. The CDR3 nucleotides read TGCAGTGCTAGAGTGGGCCTTGAAGCTTTCTTT. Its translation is CSARVGLEAFF.

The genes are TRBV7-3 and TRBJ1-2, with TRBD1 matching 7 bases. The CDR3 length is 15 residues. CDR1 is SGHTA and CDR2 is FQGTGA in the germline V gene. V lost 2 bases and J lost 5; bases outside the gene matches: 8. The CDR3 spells CASSLGRDSIYGYTF. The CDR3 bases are TGTGCCAGCAGCTTAGGACGGGACAGTATTTATGGCTACACCTTC.

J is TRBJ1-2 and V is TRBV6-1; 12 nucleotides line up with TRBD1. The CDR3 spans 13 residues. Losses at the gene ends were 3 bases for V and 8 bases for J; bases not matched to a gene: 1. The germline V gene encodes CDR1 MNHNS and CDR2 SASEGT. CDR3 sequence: CASSDGTGGGYTF. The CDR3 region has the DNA TGTGCCAGCAGTGATGGGACAGGGGGCGGCTACACCTTC.

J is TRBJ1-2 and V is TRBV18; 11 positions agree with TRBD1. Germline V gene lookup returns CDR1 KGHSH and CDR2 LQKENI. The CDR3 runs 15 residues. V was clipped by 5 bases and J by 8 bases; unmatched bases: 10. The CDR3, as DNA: TGTGCCAGCTCAGCCGGACAGGGGGCGGCTGAGGGCTACACCTTC. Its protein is CASSAGQGAAEGYTF.

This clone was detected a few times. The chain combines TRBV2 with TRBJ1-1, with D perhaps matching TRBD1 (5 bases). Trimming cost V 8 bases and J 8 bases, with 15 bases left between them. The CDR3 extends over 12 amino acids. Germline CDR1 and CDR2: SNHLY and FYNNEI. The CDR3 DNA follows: TGTGCCAGCCATCGGGGGGTGGGAGAAGCTTTCTTT. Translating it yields CASHRGVGEAFF.

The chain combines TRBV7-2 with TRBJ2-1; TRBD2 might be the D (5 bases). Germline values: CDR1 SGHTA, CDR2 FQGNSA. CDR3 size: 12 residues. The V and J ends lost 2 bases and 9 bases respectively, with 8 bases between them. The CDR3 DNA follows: TGTGCCAGCAGCTTACGGCGGGTTGAGCAGTTCTTC. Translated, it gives CASSLRRVEQFF.

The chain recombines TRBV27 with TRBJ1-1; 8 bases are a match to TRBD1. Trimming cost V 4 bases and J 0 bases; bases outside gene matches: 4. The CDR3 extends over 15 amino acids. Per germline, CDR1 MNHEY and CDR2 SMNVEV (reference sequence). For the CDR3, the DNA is TGTGCCAGCAGTTCCTGGACAGGGATGAACACTGAAGCTTTCTTT. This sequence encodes CASSSWTGMNTEAFF.

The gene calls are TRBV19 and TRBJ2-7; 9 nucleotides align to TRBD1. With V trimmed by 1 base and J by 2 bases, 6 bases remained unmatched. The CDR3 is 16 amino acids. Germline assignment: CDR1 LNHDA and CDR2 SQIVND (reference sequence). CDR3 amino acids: CASSIAGTGIPYEQYF. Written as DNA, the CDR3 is TGTGCCAGTAGTATAGCCGGGACAGGGATTCCCTACGAGCAGTACTTC. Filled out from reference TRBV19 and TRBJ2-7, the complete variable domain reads DGGITQSPKYLFRKEGQNVTLSCEQNLNHDAMYWYRQDPGQGLRLIYYSQIVNDFQKGDIAEGYSVSREKKESFPLTVTSAQKNPTAFYLCASSIAGTGIPYEQYFGPGTRLTVT.

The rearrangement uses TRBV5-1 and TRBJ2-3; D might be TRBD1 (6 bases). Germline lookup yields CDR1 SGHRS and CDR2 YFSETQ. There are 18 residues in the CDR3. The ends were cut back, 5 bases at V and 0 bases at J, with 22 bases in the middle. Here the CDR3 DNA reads TGCGCCAGCAGAACTGGGGGCAATTTTAACACTAGCACAGATACGCAGTATTTT. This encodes CASRTGGNFNTSTDTQYF.

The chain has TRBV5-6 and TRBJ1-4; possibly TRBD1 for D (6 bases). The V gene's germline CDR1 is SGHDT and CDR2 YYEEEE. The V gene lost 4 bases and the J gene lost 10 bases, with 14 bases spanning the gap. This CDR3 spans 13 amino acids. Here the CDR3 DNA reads TGTGCCAGCAGCATGACAGGAGGCGGAAAACTGTTTTTT. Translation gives CASSMTGGGKLFF.

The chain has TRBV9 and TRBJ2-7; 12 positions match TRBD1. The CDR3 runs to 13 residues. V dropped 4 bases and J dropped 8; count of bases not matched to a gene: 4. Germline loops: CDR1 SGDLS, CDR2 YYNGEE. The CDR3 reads CASSSGTGGKQYF. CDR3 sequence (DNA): TGTGCCAGCAGCTCCGGGACAGGGGGCAAGCAGTACTTC.

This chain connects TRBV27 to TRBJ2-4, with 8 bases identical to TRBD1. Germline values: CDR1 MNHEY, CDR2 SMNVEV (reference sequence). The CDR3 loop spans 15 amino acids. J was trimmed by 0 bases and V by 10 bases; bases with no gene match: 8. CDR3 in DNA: TGTGCCACCGGCGGACAGGGTCGAGCCAAAAACATTCAGTACTTC. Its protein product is CATGGQGRAKNIQYF.

The CDR3 DNA reads as TGTGCCACCAGCCCCGGGACAGGGGAGGAGTTGTACTATGGCTACACCTTC. As protein: CATSPGTGEELYYGYTF. The chain joins TRBV24-1 to TRBJ1-2, with 10 bases matching TRBD1. Germline V lookup: CDR1 KGHDR, CDR2 SFDVKD. V lost 7 bases and J lost 3; bases outside the gene matches: 13. The CDR3 runs to 17 residues.

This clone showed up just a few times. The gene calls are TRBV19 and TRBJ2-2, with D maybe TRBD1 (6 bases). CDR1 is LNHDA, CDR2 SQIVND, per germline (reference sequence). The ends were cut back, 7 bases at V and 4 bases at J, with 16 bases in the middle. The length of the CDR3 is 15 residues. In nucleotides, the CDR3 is TGTGCCAGTACGACAGGTTTTGTCGGCACCGGGGAGCTGTTTTTT. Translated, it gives CASTTGFVGTGELFF.

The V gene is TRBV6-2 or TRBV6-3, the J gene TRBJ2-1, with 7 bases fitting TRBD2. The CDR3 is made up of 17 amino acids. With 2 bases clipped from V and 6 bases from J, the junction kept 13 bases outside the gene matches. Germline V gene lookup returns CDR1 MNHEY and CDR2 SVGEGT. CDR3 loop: CASSYALTSRGSNEQFF. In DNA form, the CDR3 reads TGTGCCAGCAGTTACGCCCTGACTAGCCGAGGGTCCAATGAGCAGTTCTTC.

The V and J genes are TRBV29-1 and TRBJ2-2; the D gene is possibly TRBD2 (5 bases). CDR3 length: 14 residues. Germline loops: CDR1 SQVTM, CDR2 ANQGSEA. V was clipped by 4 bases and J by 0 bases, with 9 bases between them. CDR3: CSVASGTNTGELFF. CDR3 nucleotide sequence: TGCAGCGTTGCATCCGGGACGAACACCGGGGAGCTGTTTTTT.

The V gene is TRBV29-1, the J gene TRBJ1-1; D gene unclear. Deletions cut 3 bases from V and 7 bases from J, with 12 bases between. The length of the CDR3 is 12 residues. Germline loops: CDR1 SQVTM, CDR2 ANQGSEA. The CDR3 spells CSVDLDRGEAFF. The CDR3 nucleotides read TGCAGCGTTGATTTGGATAGAGGTGAAGCTTTCTTT.

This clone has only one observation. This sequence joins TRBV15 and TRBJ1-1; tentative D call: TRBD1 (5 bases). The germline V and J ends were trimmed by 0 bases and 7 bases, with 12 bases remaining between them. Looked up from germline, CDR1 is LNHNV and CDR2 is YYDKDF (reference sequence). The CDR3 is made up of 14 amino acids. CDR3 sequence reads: CATSRDPQGSEAFF. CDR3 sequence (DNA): TGTGCCACCAGCAGAGACCCCCAGGGCAGTGAAGCTTTCTTT.

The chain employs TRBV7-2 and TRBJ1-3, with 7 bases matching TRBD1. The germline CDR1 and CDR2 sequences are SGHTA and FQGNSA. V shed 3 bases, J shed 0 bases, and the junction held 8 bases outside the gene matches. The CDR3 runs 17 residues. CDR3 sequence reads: CASSFWTGKSSGNTIYF. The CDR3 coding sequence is TGTGCCAGCAGCTTTTGGACAGGCAAGAGCTCTGGAAACACCATATATTTT. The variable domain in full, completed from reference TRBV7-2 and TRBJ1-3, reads GAGVSQSPSNKVTEKGKDVELRCDPISGHTALYWYRQSLGQGLEFLIYFQGNSAPDKSGLPSDRFSAERTGGSVSTLTIQRTQQEDSAVYLCASSFWTGKSSGNTIYFGEGSWLTVV.